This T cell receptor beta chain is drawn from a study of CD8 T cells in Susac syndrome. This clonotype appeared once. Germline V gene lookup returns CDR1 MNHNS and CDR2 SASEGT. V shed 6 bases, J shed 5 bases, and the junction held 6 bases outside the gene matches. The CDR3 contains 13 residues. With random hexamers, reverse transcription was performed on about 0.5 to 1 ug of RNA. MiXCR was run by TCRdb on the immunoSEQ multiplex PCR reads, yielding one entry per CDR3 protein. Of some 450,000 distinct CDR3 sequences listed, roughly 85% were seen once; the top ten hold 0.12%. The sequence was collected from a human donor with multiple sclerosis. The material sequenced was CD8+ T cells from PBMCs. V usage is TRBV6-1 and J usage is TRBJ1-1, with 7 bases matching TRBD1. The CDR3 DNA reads TGTGCCAGCAGACCAGGGGGGGAGACTGAAGCTTTCTTT. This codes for CASRPGGETEAFF.